This record concerns one T cell receptor (beta chain) sequence. What antigen it recognizes has not been identified. No much larger clone is present one base from it, and per-base qualities are unavailable. Using the deep immunoSEQ assay, TCR CDR3 regions were amplified from genomic DNA by multiplex PCR. Extracted genomic DNA from each cell subset was distributed evenly across all wells of several immunoSEQ 96-well plates, and each plate was treated as a replicate. Each replicate PCR for sorted subsets received roughly 0.2 ug genomic DNA, equal to tens of thousands of T cell genomes. Purified libraries were measured with a Qubit 3.0 fluorometer, size-checked on a Bioanalyzer 2100, and measured again with the KAPA Library Quantification kit. Every immunoSEQ 96-well plate was sequenced on a separate single-read 150-cycle Illumina NextSeq 550 flow cell. As for the original processing: Because the immunoSEQ output held only junctional sequences and lacked quality scores, the filtering could not match the filtering applied to full-length reads. Sequences were annotated with PyIR, a Python wrapper for IgBLAST v1.9, and V/J genes and CDR3 were assigned using IMGT germline references. Reads were filtered out if the reads had weak V/J assignments (E-value above 1e-6), no CDR3, stop codons, out-of-frame junctions, or ambiguous translated residues. V3J clonotypes were defined as sequences sharing the same inferred V gene, J gene, and CDR3 amino acid sequence. To compute the percentage overlap between repertoires, the number of shared unique clonotypes was divided by the size of the smaller repertoire. Richness of each repertoire was evaluated using RTK rarefaction, the Chao1 estimator, and Recon v2.1 estimates of unobserved clonotypes. Generation probabilities for all TCRbeta clonotypes obtained by the gDNA method from a handful of donors were computed using OLGA. Held by TCRdb, this immuneACCESS table contains in-frame sequences only and omits some clones. Under half of the omission traces to an unresolved V gene where checked; the cause of the rest is unknown. The V and J calls and clone size are taken from that table; D and trimming were inferred from the DNA. Counted in this sample were about 2 million clones; over 85% of them appeared once. The ten largest clones add up to 1.1% of the sample.

CD8 naive samples were obtained by positive selection for CCR7 among CD45RO-negative cells, yielding a CD45RA+CCR7+ population from which TemRA cells were excluded. The donors were healthy, HIV-negative adults who had no recently reported acute infections or vaccinations. Only Caucasian adults living in Nashville, Tennessee, USA were represented among the donors. After blood collection by leukapheresis, PBMCs were isolated using Ficoll-Histopaque density gradient centrifugation and then cryopreserved in the vapor phase of liquid nitrogen. Purity and quantity of every magnetically sorted T cell population were checked by analytical flow cytometry. From each sorted fraction, genomic DNA was isolated and quantified by UV absorbance on a Nanodrop 2000c. These data come from a study of shared clonotypes between healthy human individuals (dated by TCRdb to 2018 to 2021). About the full investigation: A couple of women and three men aged 18 to 49 years were included in the cohort. For each donor, CD4 naive and CD4 memory were each run on three plates, CD8 naive on two plates, and CD8 memory on one plate. To estimate repertoire size and how much clonotypes are shared between individuals, the study performed deep sequencing of blood TCR repertoires from a few healthy adults. Libraries were prepared and TCR repertoires were sequenced by different laboratories using diverse techniques, in order to increase sequencing depth and limit assay-specific biases. Leukapheresis yielded between about 0.94 and 8.9 billion PBMCs per donor. Results and caveats for the whole study, not just this receptor: Naive subsets generally had larger estimated clonotype richness than memory subsets. Even with the large sequencing depth, rarefaction of the sorted-subset datasets indicated that sequencing was incomplete. The small number of donors limited the genetic and exposure-history diversity represented. Only blood was sampled, and tissue TCR repertoires likely differ from those in blood. Approximately 4.8% of naive CD4, 3.5% of naive CD8, 2.3% of memory CD4, and 0.35% to 0.5% of memory CD8 clonotypes were shared across several donors. Pairwise subsampling indicated that sequencing depth was expected to affect the degree of clonotype sharing among donors. Compared with non-shared clonotypes, the clonotypes found in all four sorted-subset donors had higher generation probabilities.

The source is a man between 18 and 35 years old in good health. Sequencing was done on a sample of naive CD8+ T cells sorted from blood. The cell subset or site label here, explained by the study, means: CD45RA+CCR7+.

The CDR3: CASSYSLESYEQYF. The DNA sequence is given as TGTGCCAGCAGTTACTCCCTCGAATCCTACGAGCAGTACTTC. The chain is encoded by TRBV6-5 joined to TRBJ2-7; no confident D gene assignment can be made. The V and J ends are trimmed by 0 bases and 1 base, leaving 7 bases between them. Counted from cysteine to phenylalanine, this CDR3 has 14 amino acids. The sequence is cut down to CDR3 DNA, 42 bases in frame from base 1. The germline V gene specifies MNHEY as CDR1 and SVGAGI as CDR2.